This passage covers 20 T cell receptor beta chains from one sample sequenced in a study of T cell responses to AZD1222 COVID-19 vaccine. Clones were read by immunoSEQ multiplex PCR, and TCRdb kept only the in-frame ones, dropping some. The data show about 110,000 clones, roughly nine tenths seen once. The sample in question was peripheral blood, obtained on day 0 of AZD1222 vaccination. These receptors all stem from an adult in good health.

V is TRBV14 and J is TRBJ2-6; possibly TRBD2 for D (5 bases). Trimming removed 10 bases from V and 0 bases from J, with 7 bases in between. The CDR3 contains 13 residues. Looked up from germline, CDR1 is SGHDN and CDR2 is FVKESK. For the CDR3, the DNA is TGTGCCACCCGGGACTCTGGGGCCAACGTCCTGACTTTC. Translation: CATRDSGANVLTF.

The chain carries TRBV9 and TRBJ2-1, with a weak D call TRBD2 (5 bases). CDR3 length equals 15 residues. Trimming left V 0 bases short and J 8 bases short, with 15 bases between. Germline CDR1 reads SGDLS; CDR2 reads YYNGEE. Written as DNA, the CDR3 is TGTGCCAGCAGCGTAGAGATCTGGACTGGGGATGAGCAGTTCTTC. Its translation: CASSVEIWTGDEQFF.

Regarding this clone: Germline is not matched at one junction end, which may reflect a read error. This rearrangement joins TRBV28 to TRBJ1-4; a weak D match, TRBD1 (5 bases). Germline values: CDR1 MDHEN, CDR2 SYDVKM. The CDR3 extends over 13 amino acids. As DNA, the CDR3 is TGTGCCAGCAGTTCCTCGGGACGGTCCTTTCATCCCTTT. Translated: CASSSSGRSFHPF. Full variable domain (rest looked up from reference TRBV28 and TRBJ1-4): DVKVTQSSRYLVKRTGEKVFLECVQDMDHENMFWYRQDPGLGLRLIYFSYDVKMKEKGDIPEGYSVSREKKERFSLILESASTNQTSMYLCASSSSGRSFHPFGSGTQLSVL.

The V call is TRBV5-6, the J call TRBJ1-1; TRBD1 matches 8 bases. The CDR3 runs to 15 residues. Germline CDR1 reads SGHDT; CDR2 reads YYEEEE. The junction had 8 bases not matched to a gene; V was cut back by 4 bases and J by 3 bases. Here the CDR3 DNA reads TGTGCCAGCAGCCCTAAGACAGGGGCTTACACTGAAGCTTTCTTT. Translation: CASSPKTGAYTEAFF.

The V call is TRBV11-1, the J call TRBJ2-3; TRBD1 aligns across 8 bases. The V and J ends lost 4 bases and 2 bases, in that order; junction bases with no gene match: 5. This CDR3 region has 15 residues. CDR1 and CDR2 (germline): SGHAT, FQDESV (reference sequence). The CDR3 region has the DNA TGTGCCAGCAGCTCCGACAGGGGTGACACAGATACGCAGTATTTT. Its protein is CASSSDRGDTDTQYF.

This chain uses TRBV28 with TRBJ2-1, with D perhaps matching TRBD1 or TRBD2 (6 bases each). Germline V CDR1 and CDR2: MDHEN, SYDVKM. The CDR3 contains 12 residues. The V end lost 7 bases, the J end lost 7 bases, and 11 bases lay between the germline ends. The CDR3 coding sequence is TGTGCCAGCATAGGGGGGAGAAATGAGCAGTTCTTC. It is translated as CASIGGRNEQFF.

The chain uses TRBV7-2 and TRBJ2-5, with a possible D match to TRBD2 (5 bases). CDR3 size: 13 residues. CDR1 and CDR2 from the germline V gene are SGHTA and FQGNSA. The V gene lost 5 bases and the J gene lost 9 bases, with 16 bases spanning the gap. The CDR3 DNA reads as TGTGCCAGCAGCCGAGGACTTGATGGGGCCCAGTACTTC. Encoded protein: CASSRGLDGAQYF.

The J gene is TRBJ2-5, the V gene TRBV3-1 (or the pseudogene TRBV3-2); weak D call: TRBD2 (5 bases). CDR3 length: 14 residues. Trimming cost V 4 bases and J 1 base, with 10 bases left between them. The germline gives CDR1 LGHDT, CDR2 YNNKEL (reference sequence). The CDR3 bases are TGTGCCAGCAGCCCCGGGATCAGCCAAGAGACCCAGTACTTC. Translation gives CASSPGISQETQYF.

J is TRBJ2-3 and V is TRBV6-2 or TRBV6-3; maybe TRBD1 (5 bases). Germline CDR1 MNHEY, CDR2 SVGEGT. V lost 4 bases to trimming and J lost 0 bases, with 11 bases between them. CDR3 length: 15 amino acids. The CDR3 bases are TGTGCCAGCAGTTCCCTCAGGGAAAGCACAGATACGCAGTATTTT. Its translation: CASSSLRESTDTQYF.

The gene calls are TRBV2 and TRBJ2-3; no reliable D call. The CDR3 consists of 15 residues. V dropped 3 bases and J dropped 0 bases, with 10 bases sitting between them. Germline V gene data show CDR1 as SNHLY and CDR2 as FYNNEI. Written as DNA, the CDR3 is TGTGCCAGCAGTGAGAGGCAGGCGAGCACAGATACGCAGTATTTT. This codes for CASSERQASTDTQYF.

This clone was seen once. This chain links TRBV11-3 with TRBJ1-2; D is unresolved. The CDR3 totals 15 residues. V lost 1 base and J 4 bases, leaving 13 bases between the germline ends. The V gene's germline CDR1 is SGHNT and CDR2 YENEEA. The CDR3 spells CASSLGLSTVYGYTF. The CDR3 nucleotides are TGTGCCAGCAGCTTAGGACTCAGCACAGTCTATGGCTACACCTTC.

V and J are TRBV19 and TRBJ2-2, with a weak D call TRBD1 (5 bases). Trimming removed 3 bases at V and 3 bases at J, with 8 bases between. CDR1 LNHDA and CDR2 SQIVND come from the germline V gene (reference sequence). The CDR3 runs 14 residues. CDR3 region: CASSMIGDTGELFF. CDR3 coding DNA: TGTGCCAGTAGTATGATAGGGGACACCGGGGAGCTGTTTTTT.

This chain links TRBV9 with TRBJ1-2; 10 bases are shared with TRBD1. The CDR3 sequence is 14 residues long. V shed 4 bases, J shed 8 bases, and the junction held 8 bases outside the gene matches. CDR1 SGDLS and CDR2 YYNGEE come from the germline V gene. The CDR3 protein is CASSTGTGDGGYTF. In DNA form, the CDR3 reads TGTGCCAGCAGCACAGGGACAGGGGATGGCGGCTACACCTTC.

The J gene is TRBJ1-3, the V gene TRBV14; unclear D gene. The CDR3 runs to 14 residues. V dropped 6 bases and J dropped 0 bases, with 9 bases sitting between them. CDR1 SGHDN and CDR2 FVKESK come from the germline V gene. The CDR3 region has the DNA TGTGCCAGCAGTCGGACCTTCTCTGGAAACACCATATATTTT. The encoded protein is CASSRTFSGNTIYF.

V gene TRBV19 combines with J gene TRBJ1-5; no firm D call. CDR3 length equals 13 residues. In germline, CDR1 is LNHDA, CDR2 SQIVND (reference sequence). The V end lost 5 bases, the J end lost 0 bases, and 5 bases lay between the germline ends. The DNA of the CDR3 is TGTGCCAGTAGTGTAAATAGCAATCAGCCCCAGCATTTT. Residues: CASSVNSNQPQHF. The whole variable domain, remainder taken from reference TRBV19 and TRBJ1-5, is DGGITQSPKYLFRKEGQNVTLSCEQNLNHDAMYWYRQDPGQGLRLIYYSQIVNDFQKGDIAEGYSVSREKKESFPLTVTSAQKNPTAFYLCASSVNSNQPQHFGDGTRLSIL.

In nucleotides, the CDR3 is TGCAGCGTTCCCCCCAGGGAATGGGGCACTGAAGCTTTCTTT. Amino acids: CSVPPREWGTEAFF. The rearrangement links TRBV29-1 to TRBJ1-1; a possible D gene is TRBD1 (5 bases). V shed 5 bases and J shed 4 bases, with 17 bases lying between them. The CDR3 totals 14 residues. Germline-derived CDR1 and CDR2 are SQVTM and ANQGSEA.

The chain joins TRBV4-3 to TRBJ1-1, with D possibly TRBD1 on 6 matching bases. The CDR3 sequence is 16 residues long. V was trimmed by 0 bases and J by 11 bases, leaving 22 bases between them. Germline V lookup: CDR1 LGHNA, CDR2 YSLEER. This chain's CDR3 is CASSQDLKQGLTRAFF. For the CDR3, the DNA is TGCGCCAGCAGCCAAGATCTTAAACAGGGACTAACAAGGGCTTTCTTT.

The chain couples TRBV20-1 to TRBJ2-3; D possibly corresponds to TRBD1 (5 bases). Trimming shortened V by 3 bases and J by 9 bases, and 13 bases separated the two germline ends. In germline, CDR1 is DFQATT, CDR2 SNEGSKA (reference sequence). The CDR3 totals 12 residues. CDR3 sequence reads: CSASLQVNTQYF. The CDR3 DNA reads TGCAGTGCTAGTTTACAGGTGAACACGCAGTATTTT.

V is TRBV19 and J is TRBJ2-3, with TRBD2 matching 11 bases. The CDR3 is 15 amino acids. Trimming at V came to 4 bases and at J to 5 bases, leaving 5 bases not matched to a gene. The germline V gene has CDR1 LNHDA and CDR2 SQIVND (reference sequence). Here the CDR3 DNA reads TGTGCCAGTAGTACCGGGACTAGCGGTAAAGATACGCAGTATTTT. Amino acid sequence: CASSTGTSGKDTQYF.

CDR3 protein: CASQRSGSPQPQHF. CDR3 sequence (DNA): TGTGCCAGCCAGCGATCGGGGAGCCCTCAGCCCCAGCATTTT. The chain joins TRBV28 to TRBJ1-5; the D is unclear. Trimming shortened V by 8 bases and J by 6 bases, and 17 bases separated the two germline ends. This CDR3 spans 14 amino acids. Germline assignment: CDR1 MDHEN and CDR2 SYDVKM.